Described below is a single T cell receptor (beta chain) sequence and its context. Its antigen is undetermined. The sample is drawn from a study of CD8 T cells in ankylosing spondylitis. Findings and limits, study-wide: Existing reports had already noted some motif variants in reactive arthritis synovial fluid and blood. Ankylosing spondylitis blood appeared to be characterized by a TCR beta motif of under ten highly homologous variants.

V lost 4 bases to trimming and J lost 2 bases, with 7 bases between them. The CDR3 extends over 13 amino acids. Per germline, CDR1 MNHEY and CDR2 SVGEGT. MiXCR, run by TCRdb on the 5' RACE reads, gives a single entry per CDR3 protein. The data hold about 220,000 distinct CDR3 sequences, with around 7.9% observed a single time. The receptor was isolated from a male donor with ankylosing spondylitis. J is TRBJ2-3 and V is TRBV6-2 or TRBV6-3; D not certain. The sequenced sample was blood, either unsorted or a sorted T cell fraction (not recorded which). CDR3 in amino acids: CASSFAPTDTQYF. In DNA, the CDR3 is TGTGCCAGCAGTTTCGCGCCCACAGATACGCAGTATTTT.